Each of the 3 T cell receptor beta chains below was sequenced from the same sample in a study of T cells in Graves' hyperthyroidism and ophthalmopathy. Regions amplified from RNA transcripts were the TCR beta CDR3 regions. Using the HTBI primer set, a first-round RT-PCR was run on the TCR CDR3. MiXCR, run by TCRdb on the multiplex PCR reads, gives a single entry per CDR3 protein. The sample holds about 49,000 distinct CDR3 sequences, about 53% seen once. Sequenced: peripheral blood or thyroid tissue (not recorded which). These receptors originate from a man aged 18-30 years with Graves' hyperthyroidism.

Concerning this clonotype: A much larger clone sits a single nucleotide away, making a read error possible. This chain connects TRBV10-3 to TRBJ2-7; 11 bases agree with TRBD2. The CDR3 totals 18 residues. Germline CDR1 is ENHRY and CDR2 is SYGVKD. The CDR3 coding sequence is TGTGCCACCAGTGAGTCCACTAGCGGGGGAAAAGTTCAATGCGAGCAGTACTTC. This sequence encodes CATSESTSGGKVQCEQYF.

This clonotype was counted ten times or more. The chain joins TRBV2 to TRBJ1-6; D unresolved. Germline assignment: CDR1 SNHLY and CDR2 FYNNEI. The V and J ends lost 3 bases and 8 bases respectively, with 11 bases between them. CDR3 size: 14 residues. The CDR3 reads CASSEYISDSPLHF. The CDR3 DNA sequence: TGTGCCAGCAGTGAGTACATATCGGATTCACCCCTCCACTTT.

About this clonotype itself: At one of its ends the junction is not consistent with the germline gene, which may arise from a read error. The chain recombines TRBV7-2 with TRBJ2-2; D may be TRBD1 (6 bases). Germline V gives CDR1 SGHTA, CDR2 FQGNSA. The CDR3 totals 14 residues. The DNA for the CDR3 is TGCGCCAGCAGCCAAGACCCCGGGACAGGGGAGCTGTTTTTT. This codes for CASSQDPGTGELFF.